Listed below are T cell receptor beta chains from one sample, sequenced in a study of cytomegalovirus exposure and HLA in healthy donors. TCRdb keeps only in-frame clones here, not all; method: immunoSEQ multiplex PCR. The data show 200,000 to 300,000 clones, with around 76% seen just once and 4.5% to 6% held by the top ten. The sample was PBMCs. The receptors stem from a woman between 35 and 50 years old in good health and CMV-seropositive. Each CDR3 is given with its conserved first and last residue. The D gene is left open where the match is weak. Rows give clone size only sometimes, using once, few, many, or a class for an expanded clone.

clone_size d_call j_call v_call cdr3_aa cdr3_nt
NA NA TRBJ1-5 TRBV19 CASSPIPTVSNQPQHF TGTGCCAGTAGTCCTATCCCGACAGTTAGCAATCAGCCCCAGCATTTT
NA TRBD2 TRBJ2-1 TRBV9 CASSRTSGMFNEQFF TGTGCCAGCAGCCGCACTAGCGGGATGTTCAATGAGCAGTTCTTC
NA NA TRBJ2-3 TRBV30 CAWNLGGASTTDTQYF TGTGCCTGGAACCTAGGAGGGGCTAGTACCACAGATACGCAGTATTTT
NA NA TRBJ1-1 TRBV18 CASSPRTAGSEAFF TGTGCCAGCTCACCGAGGACGGCGGGGTCTGAAGCTTTCTTT
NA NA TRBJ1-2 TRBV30 CARGGDYGYTF TGTGCCCGGGGAGGGGACTATGGCTACACCTTC
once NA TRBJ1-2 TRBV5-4 CASSSDGLYGYTF TGTGCCAGCAGCTCGGATGGACTCTATGGCTACACCTTC
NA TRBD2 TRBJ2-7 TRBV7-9 CASSPSGRSVEQYF TGTGCCAGCAGCCCCAGCGGGAGATCGGTAGAGCAGTACTTC
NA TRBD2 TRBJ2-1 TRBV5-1 CASSRLGGSYNEQFF TGCGCCAGCAGCCGTTTGGGGGGGAGCTACAATGAGCAGTTCTTC
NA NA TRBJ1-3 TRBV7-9 CASSFSQGGNTIYF TGTGCCAGCAGCTTCTCACAGGGAGGAAACACCATATATTTT
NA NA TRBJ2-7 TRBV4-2 CASSQVSSGLPYEQYF TGTGCCAGCAGCCAAGTCTCCAGCGGATTACCCTACGAGCAGTACTTC
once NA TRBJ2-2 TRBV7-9 CSSSSGGELFF TGTTCCAGCAGTTCAGGCGGGGAGCTGTTTTTT
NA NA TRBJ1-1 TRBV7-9 CSSSTPTGHGPEAFF TGTTCCAGCAGCACCCCGACAGGCCACGGCCCTGAAGCTTTCTTT
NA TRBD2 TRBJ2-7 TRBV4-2 CASSQGISGSGEQYF TGTGCCAGCAGCCAAGGGATTAGCGGGAGTGGCGAGCAGTACTTC
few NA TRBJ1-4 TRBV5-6 CASSLGLITNEKLFF TGTGCCAGCAGCTTGGGTTTAATAACTAATGAAAAACTGTTTTTT
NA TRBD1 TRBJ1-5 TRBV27 CASKPGQGFNQPQHF TGTGCCAGCAAGCCGGGACAGGGCTTCAATCAGCCCCAGCATTTT
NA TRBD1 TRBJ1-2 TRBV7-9 CASSASGGGQGAGYTF TGTGCCAGCAGCGCCTCCGGTGGTGGCCAGGGGGCTGGCTACACCTTC
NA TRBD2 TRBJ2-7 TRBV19 CASSISSGSSYEQYF TGTGCCAGTAGTATATCTAGCGGCTCCTCCTACGAGCAGTACTTC
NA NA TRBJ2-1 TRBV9 CASSVATGLYNEQFF TGTGCCAGCAGCGTAGCTACTGGGCTGTACAATGAGCAGTTCTTC
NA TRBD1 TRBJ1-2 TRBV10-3 CAIRGGQLNGYTF TGTGCCATCAGGGGGGGACAGTTGAATGGCTACACCTTC
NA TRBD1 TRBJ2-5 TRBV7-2 CASSLEGTGTQETQYF TGTGCCAGCAGCTTAGAGGGGACAGGGACCCAAGAGACCCAGTACTTC
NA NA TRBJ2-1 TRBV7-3 CASSSSGAPHNEQFF TGTGCCAGCAGCTCAAGCGGAGCACCCCACAATGAGCAGTTCTTC
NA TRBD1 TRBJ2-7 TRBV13 CASSLGLGTGGYEQYF TGTGCCAGCAGCTTAGGATTGGGGACAGGGGGATACGAGCAGTACTTC
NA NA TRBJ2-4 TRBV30 CAWSVAGEQYF TGTGCCTGGAGTGTAGCGGGTGAGCAGTACTTC